This TCR beta chain appears in the sequencing data of a study of T cell responses to AZD1222 COVID-19 vaccine. About the research overall: Pooling covered second doses at about 4 or about 12 weeks. Study-level results: Repertoires were obtained solely post-peak T cell response. The study found Spike-specific TCR breadth and depth rose after two AZD1222 doses.

Libraries were prepared by immunoSEQ multiplex PCR; TCRdb keeps only in-frame clonotypes and omits some of them. Found here are about 140,000 clones, about nine tenths of them singletons; the top ten hold around 5.1%. This CDR3 has 14 amino acids. Germline assignment: CDR1 SGHVS and CDR2 FQNEAQ. V lost 5 bases to trimming and J lost 1 base, with 12 bases between them. As concerns this clone: Its antigen is still unknown.

Sequencing was performed on peripheral blood, taken on day 0 of AZD1222 vaccination. The V call is TRBV7-8, the J call TRBJ2-7; a weak D match, TRBD1 (5 bases). The sequence came from an adult in good health. The CDR3 DNA follows: TGTGCCAGCAGCCTGAGAAGACAGTCCTACGAGCAGTACTTC. It specifies CASSLRRQSYEQYF.